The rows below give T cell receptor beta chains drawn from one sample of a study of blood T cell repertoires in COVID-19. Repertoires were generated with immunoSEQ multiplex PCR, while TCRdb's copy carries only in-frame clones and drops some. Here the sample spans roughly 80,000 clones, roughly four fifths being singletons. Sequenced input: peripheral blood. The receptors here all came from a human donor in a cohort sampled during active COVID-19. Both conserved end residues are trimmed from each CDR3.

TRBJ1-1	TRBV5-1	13	ASSLGRGTNTEAF
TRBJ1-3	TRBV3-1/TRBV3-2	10	ASRLGENTIY
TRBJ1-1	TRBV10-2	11	ASSEYAGREAF
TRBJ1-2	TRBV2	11	ASSNRVFYGYT
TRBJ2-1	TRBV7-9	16	ASSFSWGPGQGDNEQF
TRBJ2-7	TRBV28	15	ASSLASGEPLLGEQY
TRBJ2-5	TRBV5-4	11	ASSLGVLETQY
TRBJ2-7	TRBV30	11	AWNGGGSYEQY
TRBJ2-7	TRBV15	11	ATNSGSRYEQY
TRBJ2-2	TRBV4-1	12	ASRPGPSTGELF
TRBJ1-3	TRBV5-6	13	ASSLGWSSGNTIY
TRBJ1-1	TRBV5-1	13	ASSLEPGMNTEAF
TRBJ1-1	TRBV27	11	ASSPRTGFEAF